This T cell receptor beta chain emerged from a study of T cell repertoires in cytomegalovirus infection (dated by TCRdb to the late 2010s). Describing the broader study: Peptide stimulations targeted recently identified HLA-C-restricted CMV epitopes, whose presentation resists viral immunomodulation, together with well-studied HLA-B-restricted epitopes. Because public TCR beta signatures pointed to carriage of CMV infection together with the matching HLA type, the HLA type of each donor mattered for the analysis. Paper-wide results and their limitations: In both this cohort and an independent roughly 360-donor cohort, the cumulative frequency of public TCR beta family members distinguished carriers of CMV infection plus the relevant HLA type. The ex vivo response was dominated by HLA-C-restricted CMV-specific TCR beta clonotypes, which also provided the single most frequent clonotype in two of eight donors.

Turning to this clonotype: Its recognized antigen is unknown. Per-base quality was not reported, and no clone a single base away is much larger than it.

Sequencing took place on an Illumina HiSeq 1500. The public reads were reanalyzed by TCRdb: fastp trimming at Q25, MiXCR alignment, in-frame beta chains only. Each CDR3 protein appears once, grouped with its most common genes and DNA. Counted in this sample were some 800,000 distinct CDR3 sequences; 25% to 30% of them appeared once. The ten largest make up 13% of the sample. The CDR3 spans 15 residues, from the cysteine through the phenylalanine. CDR3 DNA only is kept here, 45 bases in frame from base 1. A distance of 11 bases separates the germline ends of V and J, which lose 1 base and 5 bases respectively. The germline V gene (reference sequence) sets CDR1 to MNHEY and CDR2 to SMNVEV. Reading the label with the study, this specimen's treatment or condition is: in vitro stimulation with specific CMV peptide epitopes to enrich CMV-specific T cells.

Recombination joined TRBV27 with TRBJ2-2, and the D gene may be TRBD2, 6 bases matching. This TCR came from a human donor in good health (CMV status not recorded). Some clones in this sample may be carry-over from other donors' samples. The starting material was cultured CD8+ T cells from PBMCs, obtained from culture after CMV antigen stimulation. The CDR3 in this case is CASSLFLGGTGELFF. The DNA sequence reads TGTGCCAGCAGTTTATTCCTGGGGGGTACCGGGGAGCTGTTTTTT.